The clone carrying this T cell receptor beta chain was observed many times. Its antigen is not known. It was RNA transcripts that yielded the amplified TCR beta CDR3 regions. The HTBI primer set was used in a first-round RT-PCR of the TCR CDR3. TCRdb called the multiplex PCR reads again in MiXCR, with one record for every CDR3 protein. The sample has around 210,000 distinct CDR3 sequences; about a sixth are singletons. These data originate in a study of T cells in Graves' hyperthyroidism and ophthalmopathy. About the research overall: It was at initial diagnosis, before any treatment, that peripheral blood was collected. Study-wide results and limits: Model output signaled ophthalmopathy a median 6.5 months ahead of onset.

Patients showing uncontrolled infection, other autoimmune disease, pregnancy or lactation were ineligible. Orbital computed tomography and thyroid ultrasound, together with serum TRAb and thyroxine and clinical symptoms, were used for diagnoses. The sample was blood. This receptor was identified in a woman between 50 and 59 years old with Graves' hyperthyroidism.

The CDR3 DNA sequence: TGTGCCAGCAGCTTAGCCGGGGGGGAAACTAATGAAAAACTGTTTTTT. It is translated as CASSLAGGETNEKLFF. The genes are TRBV7-2 and TRBJ1-4; tentative D call: TRBD1 (5 bases). CDR1 and CDR2 (germline): SGHTA, FQGNSA. The CDR3 consists of 16 residues. V lost 0 bases and J lost 1, with 9 bases in between.